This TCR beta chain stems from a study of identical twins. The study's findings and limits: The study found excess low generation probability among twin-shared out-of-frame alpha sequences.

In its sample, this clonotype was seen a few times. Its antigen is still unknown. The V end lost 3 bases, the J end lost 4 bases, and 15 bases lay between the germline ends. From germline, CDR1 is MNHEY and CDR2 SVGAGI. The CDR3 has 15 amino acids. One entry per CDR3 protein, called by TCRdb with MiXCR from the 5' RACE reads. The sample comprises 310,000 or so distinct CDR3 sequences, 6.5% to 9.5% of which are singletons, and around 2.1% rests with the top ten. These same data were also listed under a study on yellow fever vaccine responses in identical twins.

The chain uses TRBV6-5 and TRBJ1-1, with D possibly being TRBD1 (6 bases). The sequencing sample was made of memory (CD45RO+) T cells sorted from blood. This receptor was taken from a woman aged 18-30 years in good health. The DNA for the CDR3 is TGTGCCAGCAGTTATGGGACGGAGGGGGGCACTGAAGCTTTCTTT. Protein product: CASSYGTEGGTEAFF.